Included here is one TCR beta chain sequence, with context. The V segment lost 3 bases and the J segment 5 bases; nucleotides outside the gene matches: 16. Germline assignment: CDR1 MGHRA and CDR2 YSYEKL. The CDR3 covers 19 residues. Profiled with immunoSEQ multiplex PCR; TCRdb holds only in-frame clones, not every one. The repertoire has approximately 240,000 clones, more than 60% of them found once; the top ten carry over 3%. This sample is drawn from a study of blood T cell repertoires in COVID-19. Study as a whole: The cDNA or gDNA used as material had been derived from T cells, B-cell-depleted T cells, or PBMCs.

J is TRBJ2-5 and V is TRBV4-1, with 12 bases matching TRBD1. The sample was peripheral blood. This receptor was obtained from a middle-aged woman with active or convalescent COVID-19. The CDR3: CASSQGLGTGGDWKETQYF. The CDR3 DNA follows: TGCGCCAGCAGCCAGGGACTTGGGACAGGGGGCGATTGGAAGGAGACCCAGTACTTC.